Listed here are 17 T cell receptor beta chains from one sample, sequenced in a study of read filtering for tumor transcriptome and immune sequencing. The library was built from about 400 ng RNA with molecular barcoded adaptors for alpha/delta and beta/gamma chains. Via MiXCR, TCRdb re-called the reads, giving one row per CDR3 protein. The top ten clones hold 17% of a sample with about 57,000 distinct CDR3 sequences, around a fifth of them seen once. Material: a population of CD138-negative cells sorted from bone marrow. All receptors derive from a donor at least 40 years old with multiple myeloma.

This clonotype was counted at least ten times. One end of the junction fails to match germline, which may point to a read error. This chain joins TRBV7-3 and TRBJ2-5; D is unclear. Germline V lookup: CDR1 SGHTA, CDR2 FQGTGA. The CDR3 has 14 residues. The CDR3 DNA follows: TGTGCCAGCAGCCTAACACCCGACATCGGGACCCAGTACTTC. Its translation: CASSLTPDIGTQYF.

By sample share, this clonotype is medium-sized. The genes are TRBV19 and TRBJ2-1; 10 positions agree with TRBD2. The CDR3 consists of 17 residues. In germline, CDR1 is LNHDA, CDR2 SQIVND (reference sequence). Trimming took 3 bases from V and 4 from J; bases not matched to a gene: 9. The CDR3 nucleotides are TGTGCCAGTAGTATTGACCTAGCGGGAGTAGTATACAATGAGCAGTTCTTC. This translates into CASSIDLAGVVYNEQFF. The whole variable domain, filled in from reference TRBV19 and TRBJ2-1, reads DGGITQSPKYLFRKEGQNVTLSCEQNLNHDAMYWYRQDPGQGLRLIYYSQIVNDFQKGDIAEGYSVSREKKESFPLTVTSAQKNPTAFYLCASSIDLAGVVYNEQFFGPGTRLTVL.

This clonotype has at least ten counts. The V gene is TRBV12-3 or TRBV12-4, the J gene TRBJ2-1; a possible D gene is TRBD2 (7 bases). The CDR3 totals 13 residues. Trimming shortened V by 9 bases and J by 8 bases, and 17 bases separated the two germline ends. CDR3 nucleotides: TGTGCCAGTCGGAGGGGGGGGCCGGATGAGCAGTTCTTC. This translates into CASRRGGPDEQFF.

Ten or more counts support this clonotype. The chain couples TRBV9 to TRBJ2-7; D ambiguous. Germline values: CDR1 SGDLS, CDR2 YYNGEE. The CDR3 is 13 amino acids. V lost 4 bases and J lost 5, with 13 bases in between. The CDR3 region is CASSPRPADEQYF. CDR3 nucleotides: TGTGCCAGCAGCCCCCGTCCCGCCGACGAGCAGTACTTC.

The table lists this clonotype with a few counts. In nucleotides, the CDR3 is TGCAGTGCTAGAGATTGGGACAGGGCGGACACTGAAGCTTTCTTT. As protein: CSARDWDRADTEAFF. The V gene is TRBV20-1, the J gene TRBJ1-1, with 9 bases that match TRBD1. The ends lost 0 bases at V and 3 bases at J; junction bases unmatched: 5. The CDR3 has 15 amino acids. Germline CDR1 is DFQATT and CDR2 is SNEGSKA (reference sequence).

On this clonotype itself: A much bigger clone sits one base away, suggesting this may be a read error. V gene TRBV10-3 combines with J gene TRBJ1-1; possibly TRBD1 for D (5 bases). V lost 3 bases and J lost 3, with 11 bases in between. The length of the CDR3 is 14 residues. Germline V lookup: CDR1 ENHRY, CDR2 SYGVKD. CDR3 DNA: TGTGCCATCAGTGATAAGGGGATGGACACTGAAGCTTTCTTT. Its translation is CAISDKGMDTEAFF.

This clonotype has at least ten counts. This chain connects TRBV5-1 to TRBJ2-1, with 10 nucleotides matching TRBD1. Germline lookup yields CDR1 SGHRS and CDR2 YFSETQ. This CDR3 is built from 16 residues. Trimming cost V 4 bases and J 8 bases; bases outside gene matches: 12. CDR3 in amino acids: CASSVSGTGARDEQFF. The CDR3 region has the DNA TGCGCCAGCAGCGTTTCCGGGACAGGGGCTAGGGATGAGCAGTTCTTC.

Ten or more counts support this clonotype. The gene calls are TRBV12-3 or TRBV12-4 and TRBJ2-1; 8 bases are a match to TRBD2. The CDR3 spans 15 residues. The V segment lost 4 bases and the J segment 5 bases; nucleotides outside the gene matches: 7. The CDR3 is CASSWLAGGNNEQFF. The CDR3 nucleotides are TGTGCCAGCAGTTGGCTGGCGGGAGGTAACAATGAGCAGTTCTTC.

The sample holds a few counts of this clonotype. The rearrangement joins TRBV29-1 to TRBJ2-1, with D perhaps being TRBD1 or TRBD2 (5 bases each). From germline, CDR1 is SQVTM and CDR2 ANQGSEA. The CDR3 has 12 amino acids. Trimming shortened V by 6 bases and J by 5 bases, and 11 bases separated the two germline ends. CDR3 coding DNA: TGCAGCGTCCCGGGGCCGAACAATGAGCAGTTCTTC. This translates into CSVPGPNNEQFF.

Details on this clonotype: This may be a read error: a much more frequent sequence differs by one nucleotide. The chain employs TRBV11-2 and TRBJ1-1; D not resolved. V lost 1 base and J lost 9, with 12 bases in between. Germline assignment: CDR1 SGHAT and CDR2 FQNNGV. The CDR3 is made up of 13 amino acids. CDR3 nucleotides: TGTGCCAGCAGCTTAGGGTCCCAGGTAAAAGCTTTCTTT. This codes for CASSLGSQVKAFF.

In regard to this clonotype: A much bigger clone sits one base away, suggesting this may be a read error. This sequence joins TRBV11-2 and TRBJ1-1, with 7 bases lining up with TRBD1. In germline, CDR1 is SGHAT, CDR2 FQNNGV. This CDR3 region has 12 residues. Unmatched junction bases numbered 9, after V lost 8 bases and J lost 9 bases. CDR3 sequence: CASCSQQGKAFF. The CDR3 DNA reads TGTGCCAGCTGCTCCCAACAGGGGAAAGCTTTCTTT. The full variable domain, in which reference TRBV11-2 and TRBJ1-1 provide the parts outside the CDR3, is EAGVAQSPRYKIIEKRQSVAFWCNPISGHATLYWYQQILGQGPKLLIQFQNNGVVDDSQLPKDRFSAERLKGVDSTLKIQPAKLEDSAVYLCASCSQQGKAFFGQGTRLTVV.

This clonotype was counted between two and nine times. The chain links TRBV7-9 to TRBJ2-3, with D possibly being TRBD1 (6 bases). Trimming removed 1 base at V and 8 bases at J, with 16 bases between. This CDR3 region has 15 residues. CDR1 SEHNR and CDR2 FQNEAQ come from the germline V gene (reference sequence). The chain's CDR3 is CASSLDLMGASTQYF. CDR3 nucleotides: TGTGCCAGCAGCTTAGACCTGATGGGGGCCTCTACGCAGTATTTT. Supplemented by reference TRBV7-9 and TRBJ2-3, the full variable domain reads DTGVSQNPRHKITKRGQNVTFRCDPISEHNRLYWYRQTLGQGPEFLTYFQNEAQLEKSRLLSDRFSAERPKGSFSTLEIQRTEQGDSAMYLCASSLDLMGASTQYFGPGTRLTVL.

This clonotype was seen at least ten times. This chain connects TRBV4-1 to TRBJ2-5; D uncertain. Trimming stripped 4 bases from V and 5 bases from J, with 11 bases between. CDR1 MGHRA and CDR2 YSYEKL come from the germline V gene. This CDR3 contains 13 residues. The CDR3 reads CASSLYSGETQYF. The CDR3 DNA is TGCGCCAGCAGCCTCTACAGTGGGGAGACCCAGTACTTC.

This clonotype was seen at least ten times. The CDR3 is CASKGGRRYQETQYF. The CDR3 DNA is TGTGCCAGCAAGGGCGGGAGAAGGTACCAAGAGACCCAGTACTTC. The J gene is TRBJ2-5, the V gene TRBV6-4, with 7 bases identical to TRBD2. This CDR3 has 15 amino acids. The germline V gene encodes CDR1 MRHNA and CDR2 SNTAGT. After removal of 7 bases from V and 0 bases from J, the junction contained 8 bases not matched to a gene.

There are many counts of this clonotype. The V and J genes are TRBV19 and TRBJ1-6, with D perhaps matching TRBD1 (5 bases). Trimming cost V 5 bases and J 7 bases, with 12 bases left between them. The CDR3 covers 14 residues. Germline assignment: CDR1 LNHDA and CDR2 SQIVND (reference sequence). CDR3 nucleotide sequence: TGTGCCAGTAGTCCCGGGACCGCCAATTCACCCCTCCACTTT. It yields the protein CASSPGTANSPLHF.

This clonotype was seen ten or more times. The J gene is TRBJ2-3, the V gene TRBV11-2; tentative D call: TRBD2 (6 bases). Trimming stripped 4 bases from V and 3 bases from J, with 20 bases between. Germline lookup yields CDR1 SGHAT and CDR2 FQNNGV. The CDR3 has 17 residues. The DNA of the CDR3 is TGTGCCAGCAGCTGGCTGGAGGAGCGGGCAATGACAGATACGCAGTATTTT. Protein product: CASSWLEERAMTDTQYF.

The gene calls are TRBV5-1 and TRBJ1-1; possible D gene TRBD1, 6 bases. This CDR3 is 15 amino acids long. The germline CDR1 and CDR2 sequences are SGHRS and YFSETQ. With 4 bases removed from V and 5 bases from J, the gap between germline ends came to 18 bases. The CDR3 is CASSNGGRGRTEAFF. The CDR3 DNA is TGCGCCAGCAGCAACGGGGGGCGCGGACGAACTGAAGCTTTCTTT. The full variable domain, in which reference TRBV5-1 and TRBJ1-1 provide the parts outside the CDR3, is KAGVTQTPRYLIKTRGQQVTLSCSPISGHRSVSWYQQTPGQGLQFLFEYFSETQRNKGNFPGRFSGRQFSNSRSEMNVSTLELGDSALYLCASSNGGRGRTEAFFGQGTRLTVV.